The rows below give T cell receptor beta chains drawn from one sample of a study of T cell responses to AZD1222 COVID-19 vaccine. Profiled with immunoSEQ multiplex PCR; TCRdb holds only in-frame clones, not every one. The table shows approximately 170,000 clones, with approximately 92% occurring only once. The sequencing used peripheral blood, collected on day 0 of AZD1222 vaccination. The receptor source for this set is an adult in good health. Each CDR3 is given with its conserved first and last residue. Fields, in order: clone size, V gene, J gene, CDR3 protein. A clone size is listed for some rows: how often the clone was seen (once, few, many), or a class if it is expanded.

.	TRBV15	TRBJ1-5	CATSLGQRGNQPQHF
.	TRBV7-8	TRBJ2-1	CASSLDDQLAGGSEQFF
.	TRBV10-2	TRBJ2-2	CASRQGNANTGELFF
.	TRBV5-6	TRBJ2-1	CASSLSLAGVGNEQFF
.	TRBV20-1	TRBJ1-1	CSASWKVKNTEAFF
.	TRBV2	TRBJ1-4	CASRDKTGGEGKLFF
.	TRBV14	TRBJ2-2	CASSQERGRYTGELFF
.	TRBV7-2	TRBJ1-2	CASSPHEGFHYGYTF
.	TRBV19	TRBJ1-1	CASRDSGGVVVTFF
.	TRBV21-1	TRBJ1-5	CASTSDRRNRPQHF
.	TRBV9	TRBJ2-1	CASSVGTGNEQFF
.	TRBV19	TRBJ1-2	CASRDDRGNYGYTF
.	TRBV6-5	TRBJ2-2	CASTRQPGELFF
.	TRBV3-1/TRBV3-2	TRBJ2-5	CASSQGQRGGQETQYF
.	TRBV5-1	TRBJ2-7	CASSPLVSSYEQYF
.	TRBV27	TRBJ1-5	CASSPDRVYRQPQHF
.	TRBV24-1	TRBJ2-3	CATLLAGGNSTDTQYF
.	TRBV10-3	TRBJ1-2	CAISESTLYGYTF
.	TRBV18	TRBJ2-7	CASSPRTNTYEQYF
.	TRBV7-9	TRBJ1-1	CASSLLGDNMNTEAFF
.	TRBV4-1	TRBJ2-1	CASSQDQAADTSYNEQFF
.	TRBV28	TRBJ1-6	CASSLGGVYNSPLHF
.	TRBV4-1	TRBJ1-1	CASSQHGTGNTEAFF
once	TRBV9	TRBJ2-1	CASSVGSNEQFF
.	TRBV7-8	TRBJ2-5	CASSLAGTGGSEETQYF
.	TRBV9	TRBJ1-4	CASSVESGNEKLFF
many	TRBV6-4	TRBJ2-5	CASSDRAGAAETQYF
.	TRBV5-5	TRBJ2-5	CASSQHETQYF
.	TRBV10-3	TRBJ1-1	CAAQGGGTEAFF
once	TRBV6-5	TRBJ2-1	CASSRGRDNEQFF
.	TRBV7-3	TRBJ2-7	CASSPGLAVVYEQYF
.	TRBV7-9	TRBJ2-1	CASSLALAGGPDEQFF
.	TRBV3-1/TRBV3-2	TRBJ1-1	CASSPDRGLNTEAFF
.	TRBV27	TRBJ1-6	CASSFGQNSPLHF
.	TRBV27	TRBJ1-1	CASSSRAIGEAFF
.	TRBV6-2/TRBV6-3	TRBJ2-2	CASSPSRGGLGTGELFF
.	TRBV2	TRBJ2-3	CASRKTGTDTQYF
few	TRBV5-1	TRBJ2-3	CASSLEQGNPRTDTQYF
few	TRBV2	TRBJ1-4	CASRVQQGGEKLFF
.	TRBV27	TRBJ1-2	CASRRDSLNYGYTF
.	TRBV6-5	TRBJ1-2	CASRTPGQYGYTF
.	TRBV6-2/TRBV6-3	TRBJ1-5	CASSYGTGNQPQHF
.	TRBV5-4	TRBJ1-2	CASSGEYYGYTF
.	TRBV19	TRBJ2-6	CASTRGGTGANVLTF
.	TRBV27	TRBJ1-3	CASSLGPQGSGNTIYF
.	TRBV6-5	TRBJ1-6	CASSYSGQPSPLHF
.	TRBV3-1/TRBV3-2	TRBJ1-4	CASSHPTYREANEKLFF
.	TRBV4-3	TRBJ2-7	CASSQDLAGDPLSYEQYF
few	TRBV7-9	TRBJ1-6	CASSLGIGDESPLHF
.	TRBV10-3	TRBJ2-5	CAISDARVQETQYF